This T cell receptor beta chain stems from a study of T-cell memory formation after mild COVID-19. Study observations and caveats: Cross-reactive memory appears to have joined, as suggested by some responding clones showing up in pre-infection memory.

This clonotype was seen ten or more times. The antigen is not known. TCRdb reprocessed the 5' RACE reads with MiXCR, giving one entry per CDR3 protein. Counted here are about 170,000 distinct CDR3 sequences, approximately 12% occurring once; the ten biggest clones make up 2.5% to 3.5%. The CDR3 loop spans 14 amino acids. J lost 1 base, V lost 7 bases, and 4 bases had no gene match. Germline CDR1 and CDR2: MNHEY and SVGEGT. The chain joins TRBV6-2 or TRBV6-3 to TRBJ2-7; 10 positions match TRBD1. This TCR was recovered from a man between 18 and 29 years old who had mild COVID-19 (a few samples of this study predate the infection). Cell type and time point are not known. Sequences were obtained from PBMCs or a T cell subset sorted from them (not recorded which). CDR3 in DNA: TGTGCCAGCACTACGGACAGGGGGTCCTACGAGCAGTACGTC. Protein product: CASTTDRGSYEQYV.